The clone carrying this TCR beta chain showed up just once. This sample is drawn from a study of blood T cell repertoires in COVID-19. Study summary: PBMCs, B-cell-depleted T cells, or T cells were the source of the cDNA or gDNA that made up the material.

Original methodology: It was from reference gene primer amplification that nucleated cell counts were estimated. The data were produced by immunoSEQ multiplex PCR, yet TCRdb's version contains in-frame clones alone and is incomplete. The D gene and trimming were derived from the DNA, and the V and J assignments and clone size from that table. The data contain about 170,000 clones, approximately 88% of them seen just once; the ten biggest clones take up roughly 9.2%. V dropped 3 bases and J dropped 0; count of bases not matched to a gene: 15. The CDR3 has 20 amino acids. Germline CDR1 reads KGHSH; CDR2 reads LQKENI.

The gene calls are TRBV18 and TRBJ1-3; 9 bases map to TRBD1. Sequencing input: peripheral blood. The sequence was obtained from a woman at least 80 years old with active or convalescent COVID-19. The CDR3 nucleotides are TGTGCCAGCTCACCTCTTCAACGGACTGGGGACAGGGACTCTGGAAACACCATATATTTT. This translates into CASSPLQRTGDRDSGNTIYF.